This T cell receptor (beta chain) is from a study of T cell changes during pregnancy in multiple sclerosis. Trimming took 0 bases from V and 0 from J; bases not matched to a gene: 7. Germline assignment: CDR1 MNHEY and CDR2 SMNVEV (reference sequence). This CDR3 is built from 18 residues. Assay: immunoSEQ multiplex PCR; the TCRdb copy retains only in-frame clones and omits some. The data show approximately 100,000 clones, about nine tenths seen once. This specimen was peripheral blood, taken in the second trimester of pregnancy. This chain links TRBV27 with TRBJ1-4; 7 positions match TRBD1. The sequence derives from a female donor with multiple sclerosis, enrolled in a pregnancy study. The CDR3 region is CASSLSTGVFPTNEKLFF. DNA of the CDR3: TGTGCCAGCAGTTTATCTACAGGGGTATTTCCAACTAATGAAAAACTGTTTTTT. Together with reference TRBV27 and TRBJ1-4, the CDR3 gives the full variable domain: EAQVTQNPRYLITVTGKKLTVTCSQNMNHEYMSWYRQDPGLGLRQIYYSMNVEVTDKGDVPEGYKVSRKEKRNFPLILESPSPNQTSLYFCASSLSTGVFPTNEKLFFGSGTQLSVL.